The 21 T cell receptor beta chains in this list originate from one sample, sequenced in a study of T-cell memory formation after mild COVID-19. TCRdb itself ran the 5' RACE reads through MiXCR, one entry per CDR3 protein. The sample shows around 250,000 distinct CDR3 sequences, around 15% of them seen only once. Input material: PBMCs or a T cell subset sorted from them (not recorded which). The receptors stem from a man between 18 and 35 years old who had mild COVID-19 (a few samples of this study predate the infection). Cell type and time point are not known.

This chain connects TRBV7-9 to TRBJ1-6; 8 bases line up with TRBD1. The CDR3 runs to 15 residues. CDR1 and CDR2 from the germline V gene are SEHNR and FQNEAQ (reference sequence). V dropped 5 bases and J dropped 12; count of bases not matched to a gene: 12. In nucleotides, the CDR3 is TGTGCCAGCAGCCTGGGCGACAGGGGTTTCGAACCCCTCCACTTT. This sequence encodes CASSLGDRGFEPLHF.

This clonotype was seen a handful of times. The chain has TRBV6-5 and TRBJ2-1; D is perhaps TRBD1 (5 bases). Germline V lookup: CDR1 MNHEY, CDR2 SVGAGI. The V gene lost 5 bases and the J gene lost 4 bases, with 12 bases spanning the gap. This CDR3 is built from 14 residues. CDR3 sequence (DNA): TGTGCCAGCAGTCAAGGGGCATATTACAATGAGCAGTTCTTC. Amino acid sequence: CASSQGAYYNEQFF.

The rearrangement uses TRBV12-3 or TRBV12-4 and TRBJ1-1; D unresolved. This CDR3 is built from 12 residues. The V and J ends lost 2 bases and 1 base respectively, with 2 bases between them. The CDR3 DNA follows: TGTGCCAGCAGTTTATGGAACACTGAAGCTTTCTTT. This codes for CASSLWNTEAFF.

V gene TRBV12-3 or TRBV12-4 combines with J gene TRBJ1-1, with no clear D. The CDR3 is 14 residues long. Trimming left V 3 bases short and J 4 bases short, with 12 bases between. Written as DNA, the CDR3 is TGTGCCAGCAGTTTCGCGGGTTTCGGCACTGAAGCTTTCTTT. It is translated as CASSFAGFGTEAFF.

The genes are TRBV9 and TRBJ2-1; TRBD2 agrees at 7 bases. The ends lost 6 bases at V and 5 bases at J; junction bases unmatched: 8. This CDR3 contains 14 residues. Germline V gene data show CDR1 as SGDLS and CDR2 as YYNGEE. CDR3 in DNA: TGTGCCAGCACCCCGGGGGACTATCACAATGAGCAGTTCTTC. It is translated as CASTPGDYHNEQFF.

The chain couples TRBV6-6 to TRBJ2-1; maybe TRBD2 (6 bases). The CDR3 runs to 16 residues. V lost 6 bases, J lost 0 bases, and 15 bases lay in between. In germline, CDR1 is MNHNY, CDR2 SVGAGI (reference sequence). CDR3: CASSPPGVSSYNEQFF. In DNA form, the CDR3 reads TGTGCCAGCAGCCCTCCGGGGGTCAGCTCCTACAATGAGCAGTTCTTC.

The genes are TRBV5-1 and TRBJ1-1, with no clear D. The CDR3 has 16 amino acids. Germline V gene data show CDR1 as SGHRS and CDR2 as YFSETQ. Deletions cut 1 base from V and 0 bases from J, with 13 bases between. CDR3 nucleotide sequence: TGCGCCAGCAGCTTGTTACACCAATCAATGAACACTGAAGCTTTCTTT. Translation gives CASSLLHQSMNTEAFF.

V is TRBV7-9 and J is TRBJ1-1, with unresolved D. The ends were cut back, 5 bases at V and 13 bases at J, with 17 bases in the middle. CDR1 SEHNR and CDR2 FQNEAQ come from the germline V gene (reference sequence). This CDR3 is 12 amino acids long. The CDR3 loop reads CASSGLGSRDFF. The DNA of the CDR3 is TGTGCCAGCAGCGGGTTGGGTAGCCGGGATTTCTTT.

This clonotype came up a few times. This chain joins TRBV7-2 and TRBJ1-1; D is perhaps TRBD1 (6 bases). The length of the CDR3 is 16 residues. V gave up 5 bases and J gave up 3 bases, with 19 bases separating them. The germline V gene encodes CDR1 SGHTA and CDR2 FQGNSA. CDR3 in DNA: TGTGCCAGCAGCCGCGAGAGGGCAGGGGCGGACACTGAAGCTTTCTTT. Translated: CASSRERAGADTEAFF. Filled out from reference TRBV7-2 and TRBJ1-1, the complete variable domain reads GAGVSQSPSNKVTEKGKDVELRCDPISGHTALYWYRQSLGQGLEFLIYFQGNSAPDKSGLPSDRFSAERTGGSVSTLTIQRTQQEDSAVYLCASSRERAGADTEAFFGQGTRLTVV.

The chain combines TRBV10-3 with TRBJ2-5; D may be TRBD1 (6 bases). Trimming left V 6 bases short and J 3 bases short, with 8 bases between. The CDR3 length is 12 residues. The V gene's germline CDR1 is ENHRY and CDR2 SYGVKD. Here the CDR3 reads CAIRPGEETQYF. The CDR3 bases are TGTGCCATCAGGCCAGGGGAAGAGACCCAGTACTTC.

This chain's CDR3 is CASSPADRVTEAFF. CDR3 DNA: TGCGCCAGCAGCCCTGCTGACAGGGTCACTGAAGCTTTCTTT. The V and J genes are TRBV5-1 and TRBJ1-1; TRBD1 matches at 7 bases. Germline CDR1 reads SGHRS; CDR2 reads YFSETQ. The CDR3 extends over 14 amino acids. V gave up 4 bases and J gave up 4 bases; unmatched junction bases: 7. The variable domain in full, completed from reference TRBV5-1 and TRBJ1-1, reads KAGVTQTPRYLIKTRGQQVTLSCSPISGHRSVSWYQQTPGQGLQFLFEYFSETQRNKGNFPGRFSGRQFSNSRSEMNVSTLELGDSALYLCASSPADRVTEAFFGQGTRLTVV.

This clonotype was seen a single time. The chain has TRBV2 and TRBJ2-5, with 9 bases identical to TRBD1. V dropped 9 bases and J dropped 2; count of bases not matched to a gene: 10. This CDR3 is 15 amino acids long. The germline V gene has CDR1 SNHLY and CDR2 FYNNEI. The CDR3 nucleotides are TGTGCCAGTGAAGGACAGGGGAGTTTGCAAGAGACCCAGTACTTC. It translates to CASEGQGSLQETQYF.

In its sample, this clonotype was seen once. This rearrangement joins TRBV12-3 or TRBV12-4 to TRBJ2-7; TRBD2 is a possible D gene (6 bases). CDR3 size: 13 residues. Trimming pared 6 bases from V and 2 bases from J, leaving 11 bases between. In DNA, the CDR3 is TGTGCCAGCAGGCTAGCGAGAGCCTACGAGCAGTACTTC. Its translation: CASRLARAYEQYF.

The rearrangement links TRBV20-1 to TRBJ2-1; the match to TRBD2 covers 12 bases. Germline lookup yields CDR1 DFQATT and CDR2 SNEGSKA (reference sequence). The CDR3 length is 15 residues. V dropped 6 bases and J dropped 4; count of bases not matched to a gene: 7. CDR3: CSAQRLAGGYNEQFF. The CDR3, as DNA: TGCAGTGCGCAGAGGCTAGCGGGGGGGTACAATGAGCAGTTCTTC.

In this sample, this clonotype turned up a few times. The rearrangement joins TRBV4-1 to TRBJ1-1; 8 nucleotides line up with TRBD1. V dropped 5 bases and J dropped 5; count of bases not matched to a gene: 7. This CDR3 is built from 14 residues. From germline, CDR1 is MGHRA and CDR2 YSYEKL. The CDR3 reads CASSFRTGWTEAFF. CDR3 DNA: TGCGCCAGCAGCTTTCGGACAGGGTGGACTGAAGCTTTCTTT.

The chain has TRBV12-3 or TRBV12-4 and TRBJ1-5, with 7 bases fitting TRBD1. This CDR3 region has 16 residues. Germline trimming cut 5 bases from V and 1 base from J; bases unmatched to any gene: 8. As DNA, the CDR3 is TGTGCCAGCAGTCCCCGGACAGGTGAGAGCAATCAGCCCCAGCATTTT. Translating it yields CASSPRTGESNQPQHF.

The rearrangement joins TRBV2 to TRBJ2-3; D not certain. Per the germline V gene, CDR1 is SNHLY and CDR2 is FYNNEI. With 4 bases removed from V and 6 bases from J, the gap between germline ends came to 8 bases. The CDR3 runs to 12 residues. The CDR3 DNA reads TGTGCCAGCAGTGCCCTTTGGGATACGCAGTATTTT. It codes for CASSALWDTQYF. Variable domain in full (rest from reference TRBV2 and TRBJ2-3): EPEVTQTPSHQVTQMGQEVILRCVPISNHLYFYWYRQILGQKVEFLVSFYNNEISEKSEIFDDQFSVERPDGSNFTLKIRSTKLEDSAMYFCASSALWDTQYFGPGTRLTVL.

A few counts support this clonotype. This rearrangement joins TRBV4-1 to TRBJ2-1; D uncertain. Germline CDR1 MGHRA, CDR2 YSYEKL. Trimming shortened V by 0 bases and J by 6 bases, and 6 bases separated the two germline ends. CDR3 size: 13 residues. Written as DNA, the CDR3 is TGCGCCAGCAGCCAAGAGTGGGTCAATGAGCAGTTCTTC. Translated, it gives CASSQEWVNEQFF.

This clonotype appeared a few times. V and J are TRBV18 and TRBJ1-5, with D hard to call. This CDR3 has 13 residues. V was shortened by 2 bases and J by 5 bases, with 7 bases between the two germline ends. Germline lookup yields CDR1 KGHSH and CDR2 LQKENI. The chain's CDR3 is CASSPARDQPQHF. The CDR3 DNA reads as TGTGCCAGCTCACCAGCTAGGGATCAGCCCCAGCATTTT.

The genes are TRBV2 and TRBJ1-5; maybe TRBD1 (5 bases). Germline CDR1 and CDR2: SNHLY and FYNNEI. The CDR3 consists of 15 residues. V lost 5 bases to trimming and J lost 0 bases, with 11 bases between them. The CDR3: CASSKDIISNQPQHF. DNA of the CDR3: TGTGCCAGCAGTAAGGACATAATTAGCAATCAGCCCCAGCATTTT.

The sample holds many counts of this clonotype. This chain connects TRBV12-3 or TRBV12-4 to TRBJ1-1; 7 nucleotides line up with TRBD1. J gave up 5 bases and V 2 bases, and 2 bases lay outside the gene matches. This CDR3 is 13 amino acids long. CDR3 sequence: CASSLPGGTEAFF. As DNA, the CDR3 is TGTGCCAGCAGTTTACCAGGGGGGACTGAAGCTTTCTTT.